These 18 T cell receptor beta chains share one sample of origin, sequenced in a study of early T cells in non-severe SARS-CoV-2 infection. One entry per CDR3 protein results from TCRdb running MiXCR on the 5' RACE reads. The table shows 64,000 or so distinct CDR3 sequences, with about an eighth occurring only once. Material: whole blood. All receptors derive from an adult who was a healthcare worker with PCR-confirmed SARS-CoV-2 infection or an uninfected control (not recorded which).

This clonotype was observed a handful of times. The chain has TRBV5-1 and TRBJ2-1; D not resolved. Trimming cost V 0 bases and J 7 bases, with 5 bases left between them. CDR3 length: 12 residues. Germline V gene lookup returns CDR1 SGHRS and CDR2 YFSETQ. The CDR3 sequence is CASSLDWNEQFF. In nucleotides, the CDR3 is TGCGCCAGCAGCTTGGATTGGAATGAGCAGTTCTTC.

This clonotype was observed at least ten times. The rearrangement links TRBV7-9 to TRBJ1-2; 7 nucleotides match TRBD1. Unmatched junction bases numbered 13, after V lost 2 bases and J lost 7 bases. Germline lookup yields CDR1 SEHNR and CDR2 FQNEAQ (reference sequence). CDR3 length: 16 amino acids. The CDR3 bases are TGTGCCAGCAGCTTACCCCCCTTGCAGGGGGTTAGTGGCTACACCTTC. Its translation is CASSLPPLQGVSGYTF.

The table lists this clonotype with a few counts. The J gene is TRBJ2-2, the V gene TRBV18, with 7 nucleotides matching TRBD1. The CDR3 totals 14 residues. Germline assignment: CDR1 KGHSH and CDR2 LQKENI. The J segment lost 4 bases and the V segment lost 2 bases, leaving 1 base of the junction unmatched. CDR3: CASSPGDSTGELFF. DNA of the CDR3: TGTGCCAGCTCACCAGGGGACAGCACCGGGGAGCTGTTTTTT.

This clonotype was recorded at least ten times. The V and J genes are TRBV20-1 and TRBJ2-3; TRBD2 matches 11 bases. This CDR3 region has 16 residues. After removal of 6 bases from V and 2 bases from J, the junction contained 10 bases not matched to a gene. Per the germline V gene, CDR1 is DFQATT and CDR2 is SNEGSKA (reference sequence). The DNA of the CDR3 is TGCAGTGCCGGGACAGGGACTAGCGGATACACAGATACGCAGTATTTT. Its protein product is CSAGTGTSGYTDTQYF.

DNA of the CDR3: TGCAGCGTTGTTACAGGGCTTGTCACTGAAGCTTTCTTT. It encodes CSVVTGLVTEAFF. This chain uses TRBV29-1 with TRBJ1-1; a possible D gene is TRBD1 (6 bases). V was clipped by 4 bases and J by 4 bases, with 13 bases between them. Germline V gene data show CDR1 as SQVTM and CDR2 as ANQGSEA. The CDR3 extends over 13 amino acids. Using reference TRBV29-1 and TRBJ1-1 for the parts outside the CDR3, the full variable domain is SAVISQKPSRDICQRGTSLTIQCQVDSQVTMMFWYRQQPGQSLTLIATANQGSEATYESGFVIDKFPISRPNLTFSTLTVSNMSPEDSSIYLCSVVTGLVTEAFFGQGTRLTVV.

The chain is built from TRBV19 and TRBJ1-5; D gene uncertain. The V gene's germline CDR1 is LNHDA and CDR2 SQIVND (reference sequence). V lost 0 bases and J 3 bases, leaving 6 bases between the germline ends. This CDR3 contains 14 residues. CDR3 DNA: TGTGCCAGTAGTATAGACAACAACAATCAGCCCCAGCATTTT. This translates into CASSIDNNNQPQHF. Using reference TRBV19 and TRBJ1-5 for the parts outside the CDR3, the full variable domain is DGGITQSPKYLFRKEGQNVTLSCEQNLNHDAMYWYRQDPGQGLRLIYYSQIVNDFQKGDIAEGYSVSREKKESFPLTVTSAQKNPTAFYLCASSIDNNNQPQHFGDGTRLSIL.

The chain employs TRBV11-2 and TRBJ2-3; D is perhaps TRBD2 (5 bases). CDR1 and CDR2 from the germline V gene are SGHAT and FQNNGV. The V and J ends lost 1 base and 0 bases respectively, with 8 bases between them. The CDR3 has 15 amino acids. CDR3 DNA sequence: TGTGCCAGCAGCTTAGCGCGCGGGAGCACAGATACGCAGTATTTT. This codes for CASSLARGSTDTQYF.

This clonotype showed up just a few times. The rearrangement links TRBV24-1 to TRBJ2-3, with 8 bases aligning to TRBD1. J was trimmed by 5 bases and V by 3 bases; bases with no gene match: 6. This CDR3 comprises 15 residues. Germline V CDR1 and CDR2: KGHDR, SFDVKD. The chain's CDR3 is CATSDPGQDRDTQYF. CDR3 nucleotides: TGTGCCACCAGTGATCCGGGACAGGACAGAGATACGCAGTATTTT.

This clonotype has only a few counts. The chain employs TRBV12-3 or TRBV12-4 and TRBJ1-1, with unresolved D. This CDR3 spans 12 amino acids. V was pared by 10 bases and J by 1 base, with 10 bases between. CDR3 DNA sequence: TGTGCCACCTCGTGGGGGAACACTGAAGCTTTCTTT. Translating it yields CATSWGNTEAFF.

The chain employs TRBV11-2 and TRBJ2-7; D is unresolved. CDR3 length equals 12 residues. Trimming took off 5 bases at V and 7 bases at J, with 12 bases between the two ends. Germline V lookup: CDR1 SGHAT, CDR2 FQNNGV. The CDR3, as DNA: TGTGCCAGCAGCCATCCCTTGTTTGAGCAGTACTTC. This codes for CASSHPLFEQYF.

This clonotype was found many times. The chain couples TRBV6-2 or TRBV6-3 to TRBJ2-7; D is ambiguous. The CDR3 sequence is 13 residues long. The V gene's germline CDR1 is MNHEY and CDR2 SVGEGT. Trimming left V 6 bases short and J 0 bases short, with 9 bases between. The CDR3 spells CASRKTTSYEQYF. CDR3 sequence (DNA): TGTGCCAGCAGAAAGACAACCTCCTACGAGCAGTACTTC.

This clonotype was recorded at least ten times. V and J are TRBV13 and TRBJ2-6; the D gene is possibly TRBD1 (6 bases). The CDR3 is 19 residues long. V was cut by 5 bases and J by 3 bases, with 23 bases left in between. The germline V gene encodes CDR1 PRHDT and CDR2 FYEKMQ (reference sequence). The CDR3 protein is CASSPFLITQGRGANVLTF. The CDR3 DNA reads TGTGCCAGCAGCCCTTTCTTAATTACTCAGGGGCGTGGGGCCAACGTCCTGACTTTC.

This clonotype appeared a few times. V and J are TRBV24-1 and TRBJ2-1, with 7 bases aligning to TRBD1. There are 12 residues in the CDR3. V was pared by 10 bases and J by 5 bases, with 4 bases of the junction left unmatched. Germline V gene lookup returns CDR1 KGHDR and CDR2 SFDVKD. CDR3 amino acids: CATHRGHNEQFF. Written as DNA, the CDR3 is TGTGCCACTCACAGGGGACACAATGAGCAGTTCTTC.

The V call is TRBV6-2 or TRBV6-3, the J call TRBJ2-2, with 8 bases aligning to TRBD1. The germline V gene has CDR1 MNHEY and CDR2 SVGEGT. With V trimmed by 2 bases and J by 1 base, 0 bases remained unmatched. This CDR3 is built from 15 residues. The CDR3 here is CASSYDRGNTGELFF. CDR3 DNA: TGTGCCAGCAGTTACGACAGGGGGAACACCGGGGAGCTGTTTTTT.

This clonotype was detected ten times or more. The rearrangement joins TRBV7-8 to TRBJ2-1; D possibly corresponds to TRBD1 (6 bases). Germline assignment: CDR1 SGHVS and CDR2 FQNEAQ. This CDR3 has 17 amino acids. Deletions cut 5 bases from V and 5 bases from J, with 22 bases between. CDR3 DNA sequence: TGTGCCAGCAGCCCGAGAGTTTGGCAGGGGTTGGACAATGAGCAGTTCTTC. It translates to CASSPRVWQGLDNEQFF.

This chain connects TRBV5-6 to TRBJ2-1, with 7 bases that match TRBD2. Germline assignment: CDR1 SGHDT and CDR2 YYEEEE. V gave up 3 bases and J gave up 1 base; unmatched junction bases: 4. The CDR3 runs to 15 residues. This CDR3 is CASSYGLVSYNEQFF. CDR3 DNA: TGTGCCAGCAGCTATGGACTAGTTTCCTACAATGAGCAGTTCTTC.

This clonotype appeared a few times. The chain is built from TRBV7-3 and TRBJ1-2; D not certain. Deletions cut 1 base from V and 5 bases from J, with 11 bases between. Germline values: CDR1 SGHTA, CDR2 FQGTGA. This CDR3 is 14 amino acids long. CDR3 sequence reads: CASSLNPERYGYTF. The CDR3 DNA sequence: TGTGCCAGCAGCTTAAATCCGGAACGGTATGGCTACACCTTC.

This clonotype was observed at least ten times. V gene TRBV5-5 combines with J gene TRBJ1-5; TRBD1 agrees at 9 bases. The CDR3 runs to 19 residues. CDR1 and CDR2 (germline): SGHKS, YYEKEE (reference sequence). With 2 bases clipped from V and 1 base from J, the junction kept 13 bases outside the gene matches. The CDR3 bases are TGTGCCAGCAGCTTCTCTGGACAGGGGCCGACTATGAGCAATCAGCCCCAGCATTTT. This encodes CASSFSGQGPTMSNQPQHF.